Listed below are T cell receptor beta chains from one sample, sequenced in a study of blood T cells in healthy people across ages. TCRdb called the 5' RACE reads again in MiXCR, with one record for every CDR3 protein. This table holds around 1.5 million distinct CDR3 sequences, about 35% found once. Material for sequencing was blood. The receptors were gathered from a woman aged 25 to 39 in good health. CDR3s leave out the opening cysteine and the closing phenylalanine or tryptophan. D genes are given only for firm matches. Part of the rows lack a size; the others show once, few, many or a class for expanded clones.

v_call: TRBV9
clone_size: .
j_call: TRBJ1-1
d_call: TRBD1
cdr3_aa: ASSGDRALMDTEAF

v_call: TRBV2
clone_size: .
j_call: TRBJ2-5
d_call: .
cdr3_aa: ASRTPGKETQY

v_call: TRBV3-1
clone_size: once
j_call: TRBJ1-2
d_call: .
cdr3_aa: ASSQGGAGNGYT

v_call: TRBV4-1
clone_size: .
j_call: TRBJ2-3
d_call: .
cdr3_aa: ASATHGGTDTQY

v_call: TRBV20-1
clone_size: .
j_call: TRBJ2-1
d_call: .
cdr3_aa: SIRTKGSYNEQF

v_call: TRBV11-2
clone_size: .
j_call: TRBJ1-2
d_call: .
cdr3_aa: ASSHGVHSYGYT

v_call: TRBV7-3
clone_size: .
j_call: TRBJ2-5
d_call: TRBD2
cdr3_aa: ASSPSLAGETQY

v_call: TRBV12-3/TRBV12-4
clone_size: .
j_call: TRBJ2-1
d_call: .
cdr3_aa: ASSRARGSYNEQF

v_call: TRBV20-1
clone_size: many
j_call: TRBJ2-5
d_call: .
cdr3_aa: SAPFAGETQY

v_call: TRBV9
clone_size: .
j_call: TRBJ1-4
d_call: .
cdr3_aa: ASSVESGGGATNEKLF

v_call: TRBV19
clone_size: .
j_call: TRBJ1-2
d_call: .
cdr3_aa: ASSSGSLGGYGYT

v_call: TRBV12-3/TRBV12-4
clone_size: .
j_call: TRBJ2-7
d_call: TRBD1
cdr3_aa: ASSPGGTGGNKQY

v_call: TRBV20-1
clone_size: few
j_call: TRBJ2-7
d_call: .
cdr3_aa: SVTNFRDKSSYEQY

v_call: TRBV27
clone_size: few
j_call: TRBJ2-3
d_call: TRBD1
cdr3_aa: ASKTGGGTDTQY

v_call: TRBV10-3
clone_size: .
j_call: TRBJ1-1
d_call: TRBD1
cdr3_aa: ATGQGEDTEAF

v_call: TRBV5-1
clone_size: .
j_call: TRBJ1-2
d_call: TRBD1
cdr3_aa: ASSWGQPYGYT

v_call: TRBV7-2
clone_size: few
j_call: TRBJ2-7
d_call: TRBD2
cdr3_aa: ASSPLTSWIPEQY

v_call: TRBV7-3
clone_size: many
j_call: TRBJ2-7
d_call: TRBD1
cdr3_aa: ASSPDRVSEQY

v_call: TRBV16
clone_size: .
j_call: TRBJ1-2
d_call: .
cdr3_aa: ASNQFPYGYT

v_call: TRBV12-3/TRBV12-4
clone_size: .
j_call: TRBJ1-2
d_call: .
cdr3_aa: ASSLRPSDGYT

v_call: TRBV20-1
clone_size: .
j_call: TRBJ2-7
d_call: .
cdr3_aa: SASELSYEQY

v_call: TRBV29-1
clone_size: many
j_call: TRBJ1-5
d_call: .
cdr3_aa: SVGGGSSNQPQH

v_call: TRBV20-1
clone_size: few
j_call: TRBJ1-5
d_call: .
cdr3_aa: SARDPGRDVSQPQH

v_call: TRBV10-3
clone_size: few
j_call: TRBJ2-1
d_call: .
cdr3_aa: AAGQGGKVTF

v_call: TRBV15
clone_size: .
j_call: TRBJ1-5
d_call: .
cdr3_aa: ATSRDLGQPQH

v_call: TRBV4-1
clone_size: many
j_call: TRBJ2-3
d_call: TRBD1
cdr3_aa: ASSLTGGRNTDTQY

v_call: TRBV20-1
clone_size: .
j_call: TRBJ2-1
d_call: .
cdr3_aa: SAVGRGRWNEQF

v_call: TRBV10-3
clone_size: once
j_call: .
d_call: .
cdr3_aa: AISLGETQY

v_call: TRBV14
clone_size: few
j_call: TRBJ1-2
d_call: .
cdr3_aa: ASSQGGYGRVYGYT

v_call: TRBV3-1
clone_size: few
j_call: TRBJ2-6
d_call: .
cdr3_aa: ASSQARMRQGLSGANVLT

v_call: TRBV6-5
clone_size: .
j_call: TRBJ2-1
d_call: .
cdr3_aa: ASSYMGGASYNEQF

v_call: TRBV6-5
clone_size: few
j_call: TRBJ2-1
d_call: .
cdr3_aa: ASSPNGLNEQF

v_call: TRBV7-3
clone_size: many
j_call: TRBJ2-3
d_call: .
cdr3_aa: ASSGGGTQY